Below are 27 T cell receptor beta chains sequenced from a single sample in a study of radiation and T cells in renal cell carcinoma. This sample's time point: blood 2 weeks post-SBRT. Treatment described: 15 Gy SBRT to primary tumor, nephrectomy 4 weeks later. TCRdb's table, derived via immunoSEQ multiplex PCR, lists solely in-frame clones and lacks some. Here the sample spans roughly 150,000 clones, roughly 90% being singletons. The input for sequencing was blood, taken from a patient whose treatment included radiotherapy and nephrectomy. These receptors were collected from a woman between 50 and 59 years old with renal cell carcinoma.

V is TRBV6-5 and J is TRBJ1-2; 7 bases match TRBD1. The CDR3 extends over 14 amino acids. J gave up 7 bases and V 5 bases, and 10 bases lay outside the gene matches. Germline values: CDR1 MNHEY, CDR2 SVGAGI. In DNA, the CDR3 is TGTGCCAGCAGTCCCCCGGGACAGCCTTTTGGCTACACCTTC. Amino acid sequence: CASSPPGQPFGYTF.

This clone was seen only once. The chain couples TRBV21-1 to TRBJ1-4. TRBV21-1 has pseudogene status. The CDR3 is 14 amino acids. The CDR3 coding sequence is TGTGCCAGCAGCAAAATTAATCTGAGTGAAAAACTGTTTTTT. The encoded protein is CASSKINLSEKLFF.

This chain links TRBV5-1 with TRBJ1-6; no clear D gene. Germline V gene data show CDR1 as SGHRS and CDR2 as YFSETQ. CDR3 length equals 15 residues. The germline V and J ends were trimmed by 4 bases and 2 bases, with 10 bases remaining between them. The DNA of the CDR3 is TGCGCCAGCAGCCCCAGTGGCGCCTATAATTCACCCCTCCACTTT. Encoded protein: CASSPSGAYNSPLHF. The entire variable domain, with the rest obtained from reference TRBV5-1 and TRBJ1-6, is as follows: KAGVTQTPRYLIKTRGQQVTLSCSPISGHRSVSWYQQTPGQGLQFLFEYFSETQRNKGNFPGRFSGRQFSNSRSEMNVSTLELGDSALYLCASSPSGAYNSPLHFGNGTRLTVT.

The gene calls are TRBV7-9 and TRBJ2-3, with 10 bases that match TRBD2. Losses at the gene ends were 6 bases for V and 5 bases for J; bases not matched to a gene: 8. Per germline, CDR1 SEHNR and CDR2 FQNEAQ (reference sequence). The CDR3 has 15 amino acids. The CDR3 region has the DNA TGTGCCAGCAGTTCTAGCGGGGGTAGGGGAGATACGCAGTATTTT. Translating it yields CASSSSGGRGDTQYF.

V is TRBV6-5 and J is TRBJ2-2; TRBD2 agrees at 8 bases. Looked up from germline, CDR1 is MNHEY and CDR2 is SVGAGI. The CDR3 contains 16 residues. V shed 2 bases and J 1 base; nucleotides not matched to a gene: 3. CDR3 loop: CASSYGGLGNTGELFF. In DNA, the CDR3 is TGTGCCAGCAGTTACGGGGGACTAGGGAACACCGGGGAGCTGTTTTTT.

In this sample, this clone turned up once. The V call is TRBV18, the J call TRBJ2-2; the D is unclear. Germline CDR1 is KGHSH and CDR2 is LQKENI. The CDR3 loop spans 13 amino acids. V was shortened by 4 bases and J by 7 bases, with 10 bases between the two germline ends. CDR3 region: CASSLDGRGELFF. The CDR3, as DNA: TGTGCCAGCTCACTGGACGGGCGCGGGGAGCTGTTTTTT.

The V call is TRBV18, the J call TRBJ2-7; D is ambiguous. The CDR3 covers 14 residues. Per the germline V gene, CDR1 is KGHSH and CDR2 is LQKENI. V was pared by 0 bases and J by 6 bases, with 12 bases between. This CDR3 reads CASSPPPGSVEQYF. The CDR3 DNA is TGTGCCAGCTCACCACCGCCGGGCAGTGTCGAGCAGTACTTC.

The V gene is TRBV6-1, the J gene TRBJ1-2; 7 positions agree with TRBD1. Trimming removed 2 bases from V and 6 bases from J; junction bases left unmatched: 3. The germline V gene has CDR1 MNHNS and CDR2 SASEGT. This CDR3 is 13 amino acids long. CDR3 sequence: CASSERQGDGYTF. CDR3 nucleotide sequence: TGTGCCAGCAGTGAAAGACAGGGCGATGGCTACACCTTC.

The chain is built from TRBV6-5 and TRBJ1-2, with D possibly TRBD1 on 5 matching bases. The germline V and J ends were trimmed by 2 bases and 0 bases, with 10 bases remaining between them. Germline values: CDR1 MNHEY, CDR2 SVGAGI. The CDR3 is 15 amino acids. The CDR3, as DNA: TGTGCCAGCAGTTACGGGGGAACTCCTAACTATGGCTACACCTTC. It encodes CASSYGGTPNYGYTF.

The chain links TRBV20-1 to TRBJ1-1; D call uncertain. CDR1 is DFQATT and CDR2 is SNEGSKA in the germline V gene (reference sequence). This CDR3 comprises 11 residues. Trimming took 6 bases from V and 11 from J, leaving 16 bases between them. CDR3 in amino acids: CSASQRGGAFF. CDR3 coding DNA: TGCAGTGCCTCACAACGAGGTGGGGCTTTCTTT.

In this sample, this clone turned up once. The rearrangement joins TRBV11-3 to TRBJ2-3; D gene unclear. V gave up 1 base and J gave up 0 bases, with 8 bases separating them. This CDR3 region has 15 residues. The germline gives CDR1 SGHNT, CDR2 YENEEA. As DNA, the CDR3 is TGTGCCAGCAGCTTAGGCAGCTACAGCACAGATACGCAGTATTTT. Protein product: CASSLGSYSTDTQYF.

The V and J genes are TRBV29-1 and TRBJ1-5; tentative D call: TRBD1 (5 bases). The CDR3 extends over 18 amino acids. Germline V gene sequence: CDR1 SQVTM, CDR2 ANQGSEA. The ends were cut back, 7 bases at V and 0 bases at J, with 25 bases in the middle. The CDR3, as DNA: TGCAGCGCCAACCTGGTCGGGGGTCCAATGGGTAGCAATCAGCCCCAGCATTTT. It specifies CSANLVGGPMGSNQPQHF.

The CDR3 here is CASSPNDRITAYEQYF. DNA for the CDR3: TGTGCCAGCTCACCAAACGACAGGATAACTGCCTACGAGCAGTACTTC. This sequence joins TRBV18 and TRBJ2-7; the D gene is possibly TRBD1 (6 bases). V lost 2 bases to trimming and J lost 2 bases, with 16 bases between them. The CDR3 totals 16 residues. CDR1 and CDR2 from the germline V gene are KGHSH and LQKENI.

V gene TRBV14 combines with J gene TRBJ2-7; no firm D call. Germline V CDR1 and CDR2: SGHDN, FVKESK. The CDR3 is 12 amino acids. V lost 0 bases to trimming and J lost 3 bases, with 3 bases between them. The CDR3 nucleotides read TGTGCCAGCAGCCAAGAAATCTACGAGCAGTACTTC. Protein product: CASSQEIYEQYF.

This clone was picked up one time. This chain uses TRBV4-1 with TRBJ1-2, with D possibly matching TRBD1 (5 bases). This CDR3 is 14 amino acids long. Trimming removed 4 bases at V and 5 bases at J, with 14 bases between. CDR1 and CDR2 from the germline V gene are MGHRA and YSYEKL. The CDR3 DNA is TGCGCCAGCAGCCCGTGGCAGGGCGAGTATGGCTACACCTTC. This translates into CASSPWQGEYGYTF.

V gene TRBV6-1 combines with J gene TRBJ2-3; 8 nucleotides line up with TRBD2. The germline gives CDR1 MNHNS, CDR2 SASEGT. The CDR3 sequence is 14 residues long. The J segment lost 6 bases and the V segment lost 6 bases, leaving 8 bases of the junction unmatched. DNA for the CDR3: TGTGCCAGCAGAGAGAGCGGGGGAGTTGATACGCAGTATTTT. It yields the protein CASRESGGVDTQYF.

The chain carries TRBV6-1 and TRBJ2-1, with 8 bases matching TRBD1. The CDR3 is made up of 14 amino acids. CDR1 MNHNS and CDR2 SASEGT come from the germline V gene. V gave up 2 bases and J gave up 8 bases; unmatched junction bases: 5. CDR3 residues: CASSEPGGIDEQFF. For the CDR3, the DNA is TGTGCCAGCAGTGAACCAGGGGGCATCGATGAGCAGTTCTTC.

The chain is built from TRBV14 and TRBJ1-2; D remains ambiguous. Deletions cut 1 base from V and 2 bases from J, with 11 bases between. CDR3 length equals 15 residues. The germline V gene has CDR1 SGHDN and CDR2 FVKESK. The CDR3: CASSQAWVSNYGYTF. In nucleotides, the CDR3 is TGTGCCAGCAGCCAAGCGTGGGTCAGCAACTATGGCTACACCTTC.

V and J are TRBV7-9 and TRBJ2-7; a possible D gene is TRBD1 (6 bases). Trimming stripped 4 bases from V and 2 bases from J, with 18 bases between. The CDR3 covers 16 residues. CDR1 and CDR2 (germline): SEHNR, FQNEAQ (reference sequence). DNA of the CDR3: TGTGCCAGCAGCTCACTACTGGGGCAGGGGACCTACGAGCAGTACTTC. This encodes CASSSLLGQGTYEQYF.

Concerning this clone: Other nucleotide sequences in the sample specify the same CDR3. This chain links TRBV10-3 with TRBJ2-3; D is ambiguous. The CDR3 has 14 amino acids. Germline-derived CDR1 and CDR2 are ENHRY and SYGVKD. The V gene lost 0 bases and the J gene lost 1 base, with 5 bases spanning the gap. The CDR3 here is CAISESSGTDTQYF. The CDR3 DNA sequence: TGTGCCATCAGTGAGTCGTCGGGCACAGATACGCAGTATTTT.

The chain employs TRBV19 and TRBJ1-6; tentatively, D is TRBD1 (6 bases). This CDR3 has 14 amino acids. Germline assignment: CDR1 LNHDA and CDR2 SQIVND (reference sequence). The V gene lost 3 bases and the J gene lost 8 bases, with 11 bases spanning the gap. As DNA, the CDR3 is TGTGCCAGTAGTATCCTGGACAGCGATTCACCCCTCCACTTT. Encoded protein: CASSILDSDSPLHF.

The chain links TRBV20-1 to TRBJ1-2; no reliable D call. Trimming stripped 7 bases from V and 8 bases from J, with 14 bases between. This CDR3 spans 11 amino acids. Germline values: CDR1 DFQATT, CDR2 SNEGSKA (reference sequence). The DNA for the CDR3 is TGCAGTGGCATTACTAGCAGCGGCTACACCTTC. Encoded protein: CSGITSSGYTF.

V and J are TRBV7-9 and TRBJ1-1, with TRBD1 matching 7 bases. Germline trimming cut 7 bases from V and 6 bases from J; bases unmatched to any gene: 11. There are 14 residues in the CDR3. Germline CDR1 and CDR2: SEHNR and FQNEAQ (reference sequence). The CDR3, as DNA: TGTGCCAGCACCGAAGGGGGCGGGGCGGCTGAAGCTTTCTTT. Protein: CASTEGGGAAEAFF.

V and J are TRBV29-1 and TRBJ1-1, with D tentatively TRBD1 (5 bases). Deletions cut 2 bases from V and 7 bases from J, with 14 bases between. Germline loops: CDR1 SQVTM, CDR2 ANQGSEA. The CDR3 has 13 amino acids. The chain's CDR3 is CSVEPQGKFEAFF. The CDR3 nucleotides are TGCAGCGTTGAACCCCAGGGTAAATTTGAAGCTTTCTTT.

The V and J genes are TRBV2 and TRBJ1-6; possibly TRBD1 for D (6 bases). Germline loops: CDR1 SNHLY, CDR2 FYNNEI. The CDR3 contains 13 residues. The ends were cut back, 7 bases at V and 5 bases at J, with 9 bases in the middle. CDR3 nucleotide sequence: TGTGCCAGCATCAGGGACAATAATTCACCCCTCCACTTT. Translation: CASIRDNNSPLHF.

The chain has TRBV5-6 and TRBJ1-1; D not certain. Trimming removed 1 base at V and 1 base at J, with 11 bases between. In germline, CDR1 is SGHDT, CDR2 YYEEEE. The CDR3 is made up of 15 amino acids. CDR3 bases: TGTGCCAGCAGCTTGATGGGGAACAAGAACACTGAAGCTTTCTTT. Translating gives CASSLMGNKNTEAFF.

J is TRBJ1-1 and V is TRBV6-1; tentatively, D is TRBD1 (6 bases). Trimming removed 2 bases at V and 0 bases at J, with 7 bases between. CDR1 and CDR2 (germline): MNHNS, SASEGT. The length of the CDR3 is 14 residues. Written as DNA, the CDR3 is TGTGCCAGCAGTGAAAGGGGGTTGAACACTGAAGCTTTCTTT. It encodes CASSERGLNTEAFF.